These T cell receptor beta chains were read from a single sample in a study of T-cell reconstitution after alpha-beta-depleted transplantation in children. One entry per CDR3 protein, called by TCRdb with MiXCR from the PCR reads. The sample contains around 670,000 distinct CDR3 sequences, about 12% of which appear only once. Sample: PBMCs, taken before TCRalphabeta/CD19-depleted stem cell transplant. The receptors here all came from a girl aged 2 to 10 with congenital amegakaryocytic thrombocytopenia, due to receive a stem cell transplant. CDR3s include the opening cysteine and the closing phenylalanine or tryptophan.

J,V,CDR3
TRBJ2-7,TRBV20-1,CSARGIWQEQYEQYF
TRBJ2-3,TRBV6-1,CASNLQAGGADTQYF
TRBJ2-1,TRBV4-1,CASSQEGTSRGEQFF
TRBJ2-5,TRBV29-1,CSAKRGQTQYF
TRBJ2-7,TRBV29-1,CSVQQGVRYEQYF
TRBJ2-2,TRBV6-2/TRBV6-3,CASSFDSSWTGELFF
TRBJ2-2,TRBV12-3/TRBV12-4,CASSTGGGELFF
TRBJ2-1,TRBV27,CASSLSPFGAYNEQFF
TRBJ2-5,TRBV18,CASSPPGETQYF
TRBJ2-7,TRBV5-1,CASSLREASYEQYF
TRBJ2-7,TRBV18,CASSPARNEQYF
TRBJ2-1,TRBV28,CASREPGRSGDEQFF
TRBJ2-3,TRBV5-1,CASSPGTGLIGTQYF
TRBJ2-4,TRBV5-8,CASSLDRGTKNIQYF
TRBJ2-3,TRBV15,CATSRAMGTDTQYF
TRBJ2-1,TRBV6-5,CASSHNRRVPYNEQFF
TRBJ2-2,TRBV20-1,CSARKSGRDLTGELFF
TRBJ2-3,TRBV6-5,CASSPRDRGSTDTQYF
TRBJ2-1,TRBV12-3/TRBV12-4,CASSLGPGNEQFF
TRBJ2-6,TRBV5-1,CASSPPLTTGANVLTF
TRBJ2-3,TRBV7-2,CASTRRGLGTDTQYF
TRBJ2-1,TRBV7-9,CASSPNVDRGNEQFF
TRBJ1-5,TRBV10-3,CAVDRDYSNQPQHF
TRBJ2-5,TRBV20-1,CSASQGRTQYF
TRBJ2-3,TRBV5-1,CASRRRLAGYTTDTQYF
TRBJ1-6,TRBV28,CASKFYPPYNSPLHF
TRBJ2-2,TRBV5-1,CASSLGVPNTGELFF
TRBJ2-3,TRBV6-1,CASSDRDSTDTQYF
TRBJ2-2,TRBV3-1,CASSHEGTDPIGELFF
TRBJ2-3,TRBV12-3/TRBV12-4,CASSFMLFGGRADTQYF
TRBJ2-3,TRBV20-1,CSASGGPRSTDTQYF
TRBJ1-1,TRBV18,CASLIGGIHTEAFF
TRBJ2-1,TRBV15,CATSRDIAVSYNEQFF
TRBJ2-7,TRBV3-1,CASSRLGTGSYEQYF
TRBJ2-7,TRBV27,CASSPLRGPYEQYF
TRBJ2-5,TRBV7-9,CASSLVRRTQETQYF
TRBJ2-3,TRBV24-1,CATSDLQGSWPDTQYF
TRBJ2-7,TRBV5-1,CASSPNGGAGGRLNYEQYF
TRBJ1-1,TRBV3-1,CASEGDTEAFF
TRBJ1-2,TRBV19,CASSSRDRAYGYTF